These 7 T cell receptor beta chains came from one sample sequenced in a study of stem cell transplantation in POMP-related autoinflammatory disease (dated by TCRdb to the early 2020s). The sample's time point label, in plain terms: after hematopoietic stem cell transplant. Preparation of the library involved the immunoSEQ multiplex PCR assay. TCRdb mirrors the immuneACCESS table, restricted to in-frame sequences. Some clones are absent from its copies; in checked studies, under half trace to an unresolved V gene, and the reason for the others is unknown. The sample yields fewer than 5,000 clones; about 92% were counted once. Together, the top ten hold around 2.5% of the sample. Material: CD8+ T cells from PBMCs, obtained after stem cell transplantation. All receptors come from a human patient with POMP-related autoinflammation and immune dysregulation (PRAID). Some T cells present after a transplant may be cells of the graft donor.

This chain uses TRBV9 with TRBJ1-2, with 7 bases matching TRBD1. The CDR3 loop spans 14 amino acids. V shed 4 bases, J shed 3 bases, and the junction held 6 bases outside the gene matches. Germline assignment: CDR1 SGDLS and CDR2 YYNGEE. In DNA, the CDR3 is TGTGCCAGCAGCAGCCGACAGGGTGACTATGGCTACACCTTC. Protein sequence: CASSSRQGDYGYTF. The variable domain in full, completed from reference TRBV9 and TRBJ1-2, reads DSGVTQTPKHLITATGQRVTLRCSPRSGDLSVYWYQQSLDQGLQFLIQYYNGEERAKGNILERFSAQQFPDLHSELNLSSLELGDSALYFCASSSRQGDYGYTFGSGTRLTVV.

V gene TRBV9 combines with J gene TRBJ2-4, with 8 bases lining up with TRBD2. This CDR3 comprises 16 residues. The V gene end was trimmed by 3 bases and the J gene end by 2 bases; junction bases not matched to a gene: 7. CDR1 is SGDLS and CDR2 is YYNGEE in the germline V gene. CDR3 residues: CASSDPAGVTKNIQYF. CDR3 nucleotide sequence: TGTGCCAGCAGCGACCCAGCGGGAGTTACCAAAAACATTCAGTACTTC.

The gene calls are TRBV9 and TRBJ2-5; D uncertain. From germline, CDR1 is SGDLS and CDR2 YYNGEE. V lost 0 bases and J lost 2, with 14 bases in between. This CDR3 comprises 16 residues. The CDR3 DNA reads as TGTGCCAGCAGCGTAGAAGTGGGGATGGGGCAAGAGACCCAGTACTTC. It is translated as CASSVEVGMGQETQYF.

The chain couples TRBV7-9 to TRBJ2-7; D is perhaps TRBD2 (5 bases). The CDR3 sequence is 13 residues long. The V gene lost 5 bases and the J gene lost 3 bases, with 11 bases spanning the gap. Germline CDR1 reads SEHNR; CDR2 reads FQNEAQ (reference sequence). The CDR3 coding sequence is TGTGCCAGCAGCCCCCGGGAATACTACGAGCAGTACTTC. It specifies CASSPREYYEQYF.

The rearrangement uses TRBV6-5 and TRBJ2-1; possible D gene TRBD2, 6 bases. Between the trimmed V and J ends, which lost 8 bases and 8 bases, there was a span of 13 bases. The germline CDR1 and CDR2 sequences are MNHEY and SVGAGI. The CDR3 totals 12 residues. In nucleotides, the CDR3 is TGTGCCAGCTATGCAAGGAGGGATGAGCAGTTCTTC. Encoded protein: CASYARRDEQFF.

The rearrangement joins TRBV19 to TRBJ2-1; no firm D call. Trimming shortened V by 5 bases and J by 0 bases, and 11 bases separated the two germline ends. Germline CDR1 is LNHDA and CDR2 is SQIVND (reference sequence). This CDR3 is 15 amino acids long. The CDR3 region is CASSRGRSSYNEQFF. The CDR3 DNA reads TGTGCCAGTAGTCGTGGGCGAAGCTCCTACAATGAGCAGTTCTTC.

The rearrangement uses TRBV7-2 and TRBJ2-7, with D possibly called TRBD1 or TRBD2 (5 bases each). V lost 0 bases and J 6 bases, leaving 15 bases between the germline ends. The germline CDR1 and CDR2 sequences are SGHTA and FQGNSA. The CDR3 runs to 15 residues. The CDR3 spells CASSLAGDVVSEQYF. The CDR3 region has the DNA TGTGCCAGCAGCTTAGCGGGGGATGTGGTCAGCGAGCAGTACTTC.